What follows are 10 T cell receptor beta chains derived from one specimen sequenced in a study of blood T cell repertoires in COVID-19. Sequencing used immunoSEQ multiplex PCR; TCRdb keeps in-frame clones, though not all of them. The table records a few hundred thousand clones, roughly 90% of them present only once. The sequenced sample consisted of peripheral blood. The receptors originated from a woman aged 45 to 65 with active or convalescent COVID-19.

This clone was seen a single time. The chain employs TRBV6-5 and TRBJ2-7, with 8 bases that match TRBD1. The V segment lost 6 bases and the J segment 5 bases; nucleotides outside the gene matches: 9. CDR1 and CDR2 (germline): MNHEY, SVGAGI. The CDR3 consists of 14 residues. CDR3 sequence: CASSLIRGQDEQYF. The CDR3 nucleotides are TGTGCCAGCAGCCTTATCAGGGGGCAGGACGAGCAGTACTTC.

The gene calls are TRBV19 and TRBJ2-7, with 7 nucleotides matching TRBD1. Germline V gives CDR1 LNHDA, CDR2 SQIVND (reference sequence). The CDR3 runs 13 residues. V dropped 2 bases and J dropped 3; count of bases not matched to a gene: 1. CDR3 sequence reads: CASSITGVYEQYF. The CDR3, as DNA: TGTGCCAGTAGTATAACAGGGGTCTACGAGCAGTACTTC.

J is TRBJ2-2 and V is TRBV9; weak D call: TRBD2 (6 bases). Per germline, CDR1 SGDLS and CDR2 YYNGEE. The CDR3 is 15 residues long. V was clipped by 4 bases and J by 8 bases, with 18 bases between them. The CDR3 nucleotides are TGTGCCAGCAGCTCTTTCCGGGACTCGGGGGGGGAGCTGTTTTTT. It yields the protein CASSSFRDSGGELFF.

The V gene is TRBV21-1, the J gene TRBJ2-5; TRBD2, the table's D call, was not compared with the DNA. TRBV21-1 is classified as a pseudogene. The CDR3 is 17 amino acids. The CDR3 is CASSNHLAGVFGETQYF. The CDR3 nucleotides read TGTGCCAGCAGCAATCACTTAGCGGGAGTATTTGGGGAGACCCAGTACTTC.

This chain joins TRBV28 and TRBJ1-5; 7 nucleotides line up with TRBD1. There are 14 residues in the CDR3. Trimming removed 5 bases from V and 3 bases from J; junction bases left unmatched: 4. Germline V gene sequence: CDR1 MDHEN, CDR2 SYDVKM. CDR3 sequence reads: CASSKTGNNQPQHF. In DNA form, the CDR3 reads TGTGCCAGCAGTAAGACAGGGAACAATCAGCCCCAGCATTTT. Looking up the rest from reference TRBV28 and TRBJ1-5 gives the full variable domain: DVKVTQSSRYLVKRTGEKVFLECVQDMDHENMFWYRQDPGLGLRLIYFSYDVKMKEKGDIPEGYSVSREKKERFSLILESASTNQTSMYLCASSKTGNNQPQHFGDGTRLSIL.

The rearrangement joins TRBV27 to TRBJ2-3; possibly TRBD1 for D (6 bases). CDR1 and CDR2 from the germline V gene are MNHEY and SMNVEV (reference sequence). The CDR3 runs 15 residues. V was clipped by 0 bases and J by 2 bases, with 9 bases between them. DNA of the CDR3: TGTGCCAGCAGTTTATCGACAGGACACACAGATACGCAGTATTTT. This sequence encodes CASSLSTGHTDTQYF.

V and J are TRBV5-8 and TRBJ1-5; no definite D call. Germline V lookup: CDR1 SGHTS, CDR2 YDEGEE. This CDR3 spans 16 amino acids. V lost 4 bases and J 0 bases, leaving 14 bases between the germline ends. The DNA of the CDR3 is TGTGCCAGCAGCCCACCGGCGGGATATAGCAATCAGCCCCAGCATTTT. Its translation: CASSPPAGYSNQPQHF.

The chain uses TRBV18 and TRBJ1-3; the D is unclear. Trimming left V 5 bases short and J 0 bases short, with 11 bases between. The CDR3 sequence is 15 residues long. CDR1 KGHSH and CDR2 LQKENI come from the germline V gene. CDR3 loop: CASSTTASSGNTIYF. CDR3 bases: TGTGCCAGCTCAACAACAGCTTCCTCTGGAAACACCATATATTTT.

The rearrangement uses TRBV7-3 and TRBJ1-5; maybe TRBD1 (5 bases). Germline CDR1 SGHTA, CDR2 FQGTGA. The CDR3 consists of 15 residues. Trimming took off 3 bases at V and 4 bases at J, with 13 bases between the two ends. The chain's CDR3 is CASSLWPGENQPQHF. In nucleotides, the CDR3 is TGTGCCAGCAGCTTGTGGCCGGGGGAGAATCAGCCCCAGCATTTT.

Here the CDR3 DNA reads TGTGCCAGCAGTGCTCTTTGGACAGGGGGAGAGAACACTGAAGCTTTCTTT. Translation gives CASSALWTGGENTEAFF. This chain connects TRBV6-2 or TRBV6-3 to TRBJ1-1; 10 nucleotides match TRBD1. CDR3 length equals 17 residues. CDR1 and CDR2 from the germline V gene are MNHEY and SVGEGT. The ends lost 5 bases at V and 1 base at J; junction bases unmatched: 10.